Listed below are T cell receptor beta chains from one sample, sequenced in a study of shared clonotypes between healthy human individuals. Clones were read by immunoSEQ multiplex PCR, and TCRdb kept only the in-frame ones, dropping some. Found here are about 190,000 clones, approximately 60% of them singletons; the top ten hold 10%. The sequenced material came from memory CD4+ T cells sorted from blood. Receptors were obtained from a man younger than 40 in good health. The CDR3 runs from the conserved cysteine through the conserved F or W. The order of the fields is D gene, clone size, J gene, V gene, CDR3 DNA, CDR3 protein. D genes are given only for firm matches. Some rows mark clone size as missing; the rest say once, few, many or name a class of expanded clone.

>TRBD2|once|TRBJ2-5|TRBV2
TGTGCCAGCAGTTTTAGACTAGCGGGAGGTGAAAGGCAAGAGACCCAGTACTTC
CASSFRLAGGERQETQYF
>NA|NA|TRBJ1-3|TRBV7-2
TGTGCCAGCAGCGTATACTCCGGAGGGGGAAACACCATATATTTT
CASSVYSGGGNTIYF
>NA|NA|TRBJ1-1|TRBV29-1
TGCAGCGTTGACTCCGGCGGGGCGCGGTTGTCGGACACTGAAGCTTTCTTT
CSVDSGGARLSDTEAFF
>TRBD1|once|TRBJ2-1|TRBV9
TGTGCCAGCAGCGTCGGGACAGGGCTCGAGCAGTTCTTC
CASSVGTGLEQFF
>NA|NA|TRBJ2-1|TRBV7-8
TGTGCCAGCAGCTCGACACACGGGAGTTGGGACCTGAATGAGCAGTTCTTC
CASSSTHGSWDLNEQFF
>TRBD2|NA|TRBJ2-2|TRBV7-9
TGTGCCAGCAGCTTAGGAAAACTGGCGGGAGAAATCGCCGGGGAGCTGTTTTTT
CASSLGKLAGEIAGELFF
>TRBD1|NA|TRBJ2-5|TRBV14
TGTGCCAGCAGCCAAGGAAACAGGGGAGTGAAGACCCAGTACTTC
CASSQGNRGVKTQYF
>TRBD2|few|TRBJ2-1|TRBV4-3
TGCGCCAGCAGCCAAGCCACGACTAGCGATGAGCAGTTCTTC
CASSQATTSDEQFF
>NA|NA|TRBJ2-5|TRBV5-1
TGCGCCAGCAGCTCGGGACCGCCCCAAGAGACCCAGTACTTC
CASSSGPPQETQYF
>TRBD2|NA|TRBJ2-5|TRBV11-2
TGTGCCAGCAGCTCCATAGCGGGAGGGGACACCCAGTACTTC
CASSSIAGGDTQYF
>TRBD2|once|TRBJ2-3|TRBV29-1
TGCAGCGTCCCCGGGGGAGCGGGAGGGGGTGCAGATACGCAGTATTTT
CSVPGGAGGGADTQYF
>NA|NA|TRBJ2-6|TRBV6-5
TGTGCCAGCAGTTATAACGGCGCTGGGACCAACGTCCTGACTTTC
CASSYNGAGTNVLTF
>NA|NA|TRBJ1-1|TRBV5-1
TGCGCCAGCAGCTTGGAGACCGGGACGGAAGCTTTCTTT
CASSLETGTEAFF